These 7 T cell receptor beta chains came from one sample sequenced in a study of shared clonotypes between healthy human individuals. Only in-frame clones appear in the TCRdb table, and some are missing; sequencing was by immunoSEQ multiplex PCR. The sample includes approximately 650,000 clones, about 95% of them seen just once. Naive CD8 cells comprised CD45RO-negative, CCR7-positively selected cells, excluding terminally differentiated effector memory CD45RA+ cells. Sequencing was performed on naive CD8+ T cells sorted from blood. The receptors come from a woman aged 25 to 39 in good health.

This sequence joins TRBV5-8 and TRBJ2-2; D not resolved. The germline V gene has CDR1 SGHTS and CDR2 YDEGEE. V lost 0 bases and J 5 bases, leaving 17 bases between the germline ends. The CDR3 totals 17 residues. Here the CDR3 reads CASSLDAASRLTGELFF. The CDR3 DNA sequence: TGTGCCAGCAGCTTGGATGCGGCTTCCAGACTGACCGGGGAGCTGTTTTTT.

CDR3 protein: CASSSGASGSYEQYF. The CDR3 nucleotides read TGTGCCAGCAGCTCTGGGGCTAGCGGGAGTTACGAGCAGTACTTC. The chain links TRBV7-9 to TRBJ2-7; 10 positions match TRBD2. The CDR3 totals 15 residues. The J segment lost 4 bases and the V segment lost 4 bases, leaving 7 bases of the junction unmatched. CDR1 and CDR2 (germline): SEHNR, FQNEAQ (reference sequence).

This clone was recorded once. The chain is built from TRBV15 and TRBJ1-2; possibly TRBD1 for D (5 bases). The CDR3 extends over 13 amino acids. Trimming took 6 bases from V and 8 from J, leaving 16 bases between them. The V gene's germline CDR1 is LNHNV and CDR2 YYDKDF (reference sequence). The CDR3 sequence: CATSPSQGVGYTF. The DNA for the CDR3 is TGTGCCACCAGTCCGAGTCAAGGGGTGGGCTACACCTTC.

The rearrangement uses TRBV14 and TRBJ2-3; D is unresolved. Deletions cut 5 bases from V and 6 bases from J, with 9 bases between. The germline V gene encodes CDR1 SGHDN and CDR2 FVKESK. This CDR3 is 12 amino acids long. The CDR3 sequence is CASSVRSDTQYF. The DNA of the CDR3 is TGTGCCAGCAGCGTCCGGAGTGATACGCAGTATTTT.

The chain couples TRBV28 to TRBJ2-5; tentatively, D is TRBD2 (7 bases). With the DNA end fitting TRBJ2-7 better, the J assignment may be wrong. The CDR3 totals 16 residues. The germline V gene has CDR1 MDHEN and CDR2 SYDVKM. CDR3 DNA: TGTGCCAGCAGCGCCGGTGGAAGGGAGGGGGCCTACGAGCAGTACTTC. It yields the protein CASSAGGREGAYEQYF.

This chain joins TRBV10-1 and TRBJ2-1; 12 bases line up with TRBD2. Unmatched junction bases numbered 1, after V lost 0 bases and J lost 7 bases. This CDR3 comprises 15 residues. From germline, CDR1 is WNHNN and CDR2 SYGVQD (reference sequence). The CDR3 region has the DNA TGCGCCAGCAGTGAGTCGACTAGCGGGAGTAATGAGCAGTTCTTC. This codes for CASSESTSGSNEQFF.

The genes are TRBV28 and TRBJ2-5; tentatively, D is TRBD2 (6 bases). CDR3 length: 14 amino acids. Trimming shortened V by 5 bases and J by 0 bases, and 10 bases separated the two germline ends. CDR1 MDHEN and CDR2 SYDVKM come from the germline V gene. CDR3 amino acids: CASSEWDYQETQYF. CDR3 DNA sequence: TGTGCCAGCAGTGAATGGGACTACCAAGAGACCCAGTACTTC.